This T cell receptor beta chain was documented in a study of blood T cell repertoires in COVID-19. Whole-study context: Specimens from acute and convalescent COVID-19 originated in the United States, Italy and Spain. Nucleic acid was either cDNA or gDNA, and it came from T cells, B-cell-depleted T cells, or PBMCs.

CDR3 length equals 13 residues. The ends lost 11 bases at V and 0 bases at J; junction bases unmatched: 4. Germline loops: CDR1 LNHDA, CDR2 SQIVND (reference sequence). Sequenced by immunoSEQ multiplex PCR; TCRdb stores in-frame clones only, minus some. The sample records fewer than 250,000 clones, 80% to 90% being singletons. The material sequenced was PBMCs or T cells enriched from blood (not recorded which). The V call is TRBV19, the J call TRBJ1-2, with 9 positions matching TRBD1. This clonotype was obtained from a young woman with acute COVID-19. In nucleotides, the CDR3 is TGTGCCTCCAGGACAGGGGCTAACTATGGCTACACCTTC. Translation: CASRTGANYGYTF.